The present entry profiles one TCR beta chain with its context. Antigen specificity is unknown. Though nominally healthy at sampling, donors likely had unrecorded immune exposures. 60 Vbeta and 13 Jbeta primers were used in PCR. Sequencing was performed with immunoSEQ multiplex PCR; in TCRdb, only in-frame clones are kept and a portion is missing. This listing includes 100,000 to 150,000 clones. V lost 6 bases, J lost 4 bases, and 7 bases stayed unmatched. The CDR3 has 14 residues. CDR1 ENHRY and CDR2 SYGVKD come from the germline V gene. This sample was included in a study of cytomegalovirus exposure and HLA in healthy donors. Regarding the study as a whole: Rates of TCR association differed by HLA locus in a later analysis, with DRB1 highest and HLA-C lowest. The authors reported that TCR beta sequences could predict HLA-A and HLA-B alleles. These predictions were accurate for most subjects in the first cohort. Later findings reportedly placed an Asian-associated ancestry cluster below the approximately 700-donor mean for N-insertions.

V gene TRBV10-3 combines with J gene TRBJ2-7; TRBD1 matches at 9 bases. The sample was PBMCs. The receptor's source is a man aged 35-49 years in good health and CMV-seronegative. In DNA, the CDR3 is TGTGCCATCAGGACCGGGACAGGGACTTACGAGCAGTACTTC. Translation gives CAIRTGTGTYEQYF.